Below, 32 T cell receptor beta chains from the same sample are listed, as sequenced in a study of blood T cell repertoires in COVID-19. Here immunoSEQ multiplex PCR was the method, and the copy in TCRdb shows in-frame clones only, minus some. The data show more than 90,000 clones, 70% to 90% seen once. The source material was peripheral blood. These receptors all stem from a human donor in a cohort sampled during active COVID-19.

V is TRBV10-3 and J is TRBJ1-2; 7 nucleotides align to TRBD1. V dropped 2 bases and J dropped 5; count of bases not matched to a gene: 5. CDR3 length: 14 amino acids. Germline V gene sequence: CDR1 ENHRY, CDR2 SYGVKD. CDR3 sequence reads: CAISETGTAYGYTF. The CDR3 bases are TGTGCCATCAGTGAGACCGGGACAGCTTATGGCTACACCTTC.

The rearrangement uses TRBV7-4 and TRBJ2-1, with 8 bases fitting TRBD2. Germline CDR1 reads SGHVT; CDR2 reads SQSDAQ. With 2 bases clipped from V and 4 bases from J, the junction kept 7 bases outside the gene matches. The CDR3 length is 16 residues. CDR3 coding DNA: TGTGCCAGCAGCTTAACCCCTGCTAGCGGGTACAATGAGCAGTTCTTC. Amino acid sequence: CASSLTPASGYNEQFF.

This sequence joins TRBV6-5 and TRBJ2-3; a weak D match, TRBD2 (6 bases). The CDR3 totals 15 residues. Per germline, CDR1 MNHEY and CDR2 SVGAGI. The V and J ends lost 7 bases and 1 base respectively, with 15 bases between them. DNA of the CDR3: TGTGCCAGCACCGCGGGCGGGGCAGGCACAGATACGCAGTATTTT. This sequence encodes CASTAGGAGTDTQYF.

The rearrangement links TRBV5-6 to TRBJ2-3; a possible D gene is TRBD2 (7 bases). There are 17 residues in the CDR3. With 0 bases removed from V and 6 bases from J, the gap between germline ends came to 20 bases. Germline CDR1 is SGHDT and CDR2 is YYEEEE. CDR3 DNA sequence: TGTGCCAGCAGCTTGGTGGTCGGGGGGCCCCGTGGGGATACGCAGTATTTT. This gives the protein CASSLVVGGPRGDTQYF.

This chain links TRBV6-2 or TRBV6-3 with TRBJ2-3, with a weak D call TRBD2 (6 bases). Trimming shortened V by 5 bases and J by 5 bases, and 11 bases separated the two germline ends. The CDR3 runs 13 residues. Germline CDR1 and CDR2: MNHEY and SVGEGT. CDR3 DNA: TGTGCCAGCAGTCCCTCAGCGGGAGATACGCAGTATTTT. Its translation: CASSPSAGDTQYF.

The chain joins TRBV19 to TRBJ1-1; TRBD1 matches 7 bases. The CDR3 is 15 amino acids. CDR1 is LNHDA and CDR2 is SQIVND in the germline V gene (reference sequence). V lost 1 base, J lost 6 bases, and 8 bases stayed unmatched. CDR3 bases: TGTGCCAGTAGTATAGCGAGACAGGGAAGCGCTGAAGCTTTCTTT. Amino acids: CASSIARQGSAEAFF.

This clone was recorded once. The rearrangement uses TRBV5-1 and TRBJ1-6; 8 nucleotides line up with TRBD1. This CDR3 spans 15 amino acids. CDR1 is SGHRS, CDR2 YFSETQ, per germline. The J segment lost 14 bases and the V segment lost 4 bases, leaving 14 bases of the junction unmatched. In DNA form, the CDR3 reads TGCGCCAGCAGCCATGAGCAGGGGGCCCTTTTGACCCTCCACTTT. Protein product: CASSHEQGALLTLHF.

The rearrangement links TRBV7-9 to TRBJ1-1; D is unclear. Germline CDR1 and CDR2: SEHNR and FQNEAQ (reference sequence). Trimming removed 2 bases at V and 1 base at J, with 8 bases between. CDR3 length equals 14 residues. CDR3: CASSLQQTNTEAFF. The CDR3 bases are TGTGCCAGCAGCTTACAACAGACGAACACTGAAGCTTTCTTT.

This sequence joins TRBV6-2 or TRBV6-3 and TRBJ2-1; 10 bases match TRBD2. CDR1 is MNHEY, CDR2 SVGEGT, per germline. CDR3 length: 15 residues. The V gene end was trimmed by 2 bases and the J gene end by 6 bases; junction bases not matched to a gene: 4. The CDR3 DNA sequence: TGTGCCAGCAGTTACACTAGCGGGAAGGTCAATGAGCAGTTCTTC. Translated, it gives CASSYTSGKVNEQFF.

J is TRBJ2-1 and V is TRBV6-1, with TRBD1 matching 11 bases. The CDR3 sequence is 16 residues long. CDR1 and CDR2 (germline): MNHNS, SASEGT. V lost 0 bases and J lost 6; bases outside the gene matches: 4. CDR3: CASSEAGTGGGNEQFF. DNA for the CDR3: TGTGCCAGCAGTGAAGCGGGGACAGGGGGAGGCAATGAGCAGTTCTTC.

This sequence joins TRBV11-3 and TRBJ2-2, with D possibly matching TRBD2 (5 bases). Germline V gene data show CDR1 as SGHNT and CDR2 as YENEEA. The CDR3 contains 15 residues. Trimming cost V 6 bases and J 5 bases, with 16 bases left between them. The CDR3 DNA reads TGTGCCAGCAGTGGCCCCGTGCGAGGGACCGGGGAGCTGTTTTTT. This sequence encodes CASSGPVRGTGELFF.

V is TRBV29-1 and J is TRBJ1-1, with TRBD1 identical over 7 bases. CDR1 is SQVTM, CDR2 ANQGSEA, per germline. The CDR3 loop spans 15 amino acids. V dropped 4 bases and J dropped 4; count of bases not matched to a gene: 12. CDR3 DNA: TGCAGCGTTGTGGGGCAGGGGGGATGGGGCACTGAAGCTTTCTTT. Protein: CSVVGQGGWGTEAFF. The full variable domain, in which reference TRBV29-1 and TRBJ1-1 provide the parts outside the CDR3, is SAVISQKPSRDICQRGTSLTIQCQVDSQVTMMFWYRQQPGQSLTLIATANQGSEATYESGFVIDKFPISRPNLTFSTLTVSNMSPEDSSIYLCSVVGQGGWGTEAFFGQGTRLTVV.

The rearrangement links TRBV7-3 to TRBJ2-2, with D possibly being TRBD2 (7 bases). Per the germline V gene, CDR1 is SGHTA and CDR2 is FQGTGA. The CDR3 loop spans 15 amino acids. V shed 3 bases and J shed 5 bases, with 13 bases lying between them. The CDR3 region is CASSFSGGKTGELFF. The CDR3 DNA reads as TGTGCCAGCAGCTTTTCGGGGGGCAAAACCGGGGAGCTGTTTTTT.

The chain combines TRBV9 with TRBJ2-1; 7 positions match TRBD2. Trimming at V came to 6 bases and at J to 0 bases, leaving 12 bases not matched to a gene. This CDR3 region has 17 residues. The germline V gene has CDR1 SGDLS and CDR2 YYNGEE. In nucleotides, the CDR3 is TGTGCCAGCACCACGGGGGGAGGGCCCTCCTCCTACAATGAGCAGTTCTTC. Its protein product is CASTTGGGPSSYNEQFF.

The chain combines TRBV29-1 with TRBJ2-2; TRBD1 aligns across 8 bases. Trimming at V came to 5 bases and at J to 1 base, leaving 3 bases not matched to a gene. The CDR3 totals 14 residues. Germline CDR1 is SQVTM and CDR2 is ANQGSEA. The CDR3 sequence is CSVRDRGNTGELFF. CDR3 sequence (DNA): TGCAGCGTTAGAGACAGGGGGAACACCGGGGAGCTGTTTTTT.

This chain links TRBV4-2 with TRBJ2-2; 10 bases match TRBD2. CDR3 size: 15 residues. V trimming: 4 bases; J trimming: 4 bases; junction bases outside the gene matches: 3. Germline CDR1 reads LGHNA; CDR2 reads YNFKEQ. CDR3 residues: CASSPSGRGTGELFF. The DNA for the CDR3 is TGTGCCAGCAGCCCTAGCGGGAGAGGCACCGGGGAGCTGTTTTTT.

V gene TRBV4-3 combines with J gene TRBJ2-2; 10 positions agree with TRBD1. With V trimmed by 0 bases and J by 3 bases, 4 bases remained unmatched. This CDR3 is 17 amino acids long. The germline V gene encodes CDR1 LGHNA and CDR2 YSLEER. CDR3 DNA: TGCGCCAGCAGCCAAGATATAGGGACAGGGGACACCGGGGAGCTGTTTTTT. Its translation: CASSQDIGTGDTGELFF.

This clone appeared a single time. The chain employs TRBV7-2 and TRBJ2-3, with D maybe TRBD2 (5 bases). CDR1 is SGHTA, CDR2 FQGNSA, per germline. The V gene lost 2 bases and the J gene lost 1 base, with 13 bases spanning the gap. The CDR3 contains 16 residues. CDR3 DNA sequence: TGTGCCAGCAGCTTAAGCGTGGGAGCGGGCACAGATACGCAGTATTTT. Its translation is CASSLSVGAGTDTQYF.

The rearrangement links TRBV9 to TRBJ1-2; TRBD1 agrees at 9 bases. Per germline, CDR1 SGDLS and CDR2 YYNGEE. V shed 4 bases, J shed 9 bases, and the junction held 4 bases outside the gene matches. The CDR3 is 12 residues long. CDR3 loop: CASSPDRGRYTF. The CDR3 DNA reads TGTGCCAGCAGCCCGGACAGGGGTCGCTACACCTTC.

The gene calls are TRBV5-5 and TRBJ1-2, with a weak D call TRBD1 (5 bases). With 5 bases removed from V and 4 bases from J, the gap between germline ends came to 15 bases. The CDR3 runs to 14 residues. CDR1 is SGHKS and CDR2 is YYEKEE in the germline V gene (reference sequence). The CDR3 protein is CASSGAALGYGYTF. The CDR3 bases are TGTGCCAGCAGTGGGGCAGCCCTGGGCTATGGCTACACCTTC.

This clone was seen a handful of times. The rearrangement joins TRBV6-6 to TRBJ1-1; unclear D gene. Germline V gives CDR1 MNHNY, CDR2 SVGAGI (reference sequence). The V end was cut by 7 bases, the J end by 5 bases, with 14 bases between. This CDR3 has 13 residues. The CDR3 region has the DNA TGTGCCAGCAACCCGATACGGCGGACTGAAGCTTTCTTT. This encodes CASNPIRRTEAFF.

CDR3 sequence: CASSFSGSSGNTIYF. CDR3 DNA: TGTGCCAGCAGCTTTAGCGGCAGCTCTGGAAACACCATATATTTT. This chain joins TRBV7-2 and TRBJ1-3, with no clear D. CDR1 is SGHTA, CDR2 FQGNSA, per germline. This CDR3 is 15 amino acids long. Deletions cut 3 bases from V and 0 bases from J, with 9 bases between.

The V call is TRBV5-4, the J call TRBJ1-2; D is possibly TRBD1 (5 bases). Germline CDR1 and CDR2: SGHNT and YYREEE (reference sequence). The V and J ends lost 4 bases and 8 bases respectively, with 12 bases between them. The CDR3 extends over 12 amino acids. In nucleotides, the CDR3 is TGTGCCAGCAGCCCAGGGTCATGGGGCTACACCTTC. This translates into CASSPGSWGYTF.

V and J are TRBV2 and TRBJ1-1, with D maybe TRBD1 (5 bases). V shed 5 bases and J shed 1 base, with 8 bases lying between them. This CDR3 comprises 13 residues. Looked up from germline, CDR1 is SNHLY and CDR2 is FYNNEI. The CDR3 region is CASSQGQNTEAFF. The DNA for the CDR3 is TGTGCCAGCAGTCAAGGACAGAACACTGAAGCTTTCTTT.

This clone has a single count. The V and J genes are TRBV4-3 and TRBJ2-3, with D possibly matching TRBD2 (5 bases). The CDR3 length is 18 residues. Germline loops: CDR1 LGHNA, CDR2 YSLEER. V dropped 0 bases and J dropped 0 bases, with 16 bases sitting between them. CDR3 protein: CASSQERERTLSTDTQYF. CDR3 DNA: TGCGCCAGCAGCCAAGAGAGGGAGAGGACGCTTAGCACAGATACGCAGTATTTT.

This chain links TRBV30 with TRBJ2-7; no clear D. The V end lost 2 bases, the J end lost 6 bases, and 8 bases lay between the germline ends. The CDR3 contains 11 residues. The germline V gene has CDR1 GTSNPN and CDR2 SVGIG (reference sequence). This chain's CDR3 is CAWSPPGEQYF. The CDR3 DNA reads TGTGCCTGGAGTCCCCCGGGCGAGCAGTACTTC.

CDR3 protein: CAWSITGGEKLFF. CDR3 coding DNA: TGTGCCTGGAGTATCACAGGGGGTGAAAAACTGTTTTTT. The rearrangement uses TRBV30 and TRBJ1-4, with 8 bases lining up with TRBD1. Germline CDR1 is GTSNPN and CDR2 is SVGIG (reference sequence). V shed 2 bases and J 7 bases; nucleotides not matched to a gene: 3. CDR3 length: 13 residues.

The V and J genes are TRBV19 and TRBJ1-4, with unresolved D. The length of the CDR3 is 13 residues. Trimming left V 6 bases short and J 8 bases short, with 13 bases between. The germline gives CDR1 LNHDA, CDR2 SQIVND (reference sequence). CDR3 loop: CASSPQVGEKLFF. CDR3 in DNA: TGTGCCAGTAGCCCCCAGGTCGGCGAAAAACTGTTTTTT.

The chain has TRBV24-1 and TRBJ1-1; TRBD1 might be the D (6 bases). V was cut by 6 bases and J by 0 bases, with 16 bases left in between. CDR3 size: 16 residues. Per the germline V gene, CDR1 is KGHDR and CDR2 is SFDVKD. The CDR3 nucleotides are TGTGCCACCAGTTCCGGCAGGGGCGGAATGAACACTGAAGCTTTCTTT. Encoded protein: CATSSGRGGMNTEAFF.

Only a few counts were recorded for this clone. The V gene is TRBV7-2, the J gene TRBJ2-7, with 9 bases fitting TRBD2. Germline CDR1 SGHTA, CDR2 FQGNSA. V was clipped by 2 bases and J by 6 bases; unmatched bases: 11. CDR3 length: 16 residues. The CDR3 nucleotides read TGTGCCAGCAGCTTAATTAGCGGGAGTTGGCGAGGCGAGCAGTACTTC. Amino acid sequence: CASSLISGSWRGEQYF.

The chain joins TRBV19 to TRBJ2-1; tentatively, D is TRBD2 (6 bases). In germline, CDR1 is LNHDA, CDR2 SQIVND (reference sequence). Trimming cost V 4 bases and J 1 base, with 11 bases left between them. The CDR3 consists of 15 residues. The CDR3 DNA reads TGTGCCAGTAGTAATCCGGCGGGGTCCTACAATGAGCAGTTCTTC. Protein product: CASSNPAGSYNEQFF. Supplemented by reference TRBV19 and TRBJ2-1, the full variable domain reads DGGITQSPKYLFRKEGQNVTLSCEQNLNHDAMYWYRQDPGQGLRLIYYSQIVNDFQKGDIAEGYSVSREKKESFPLTVTSAQKNPTAFYLCASSNPAGSYNEQFFGPGTRLTVL.

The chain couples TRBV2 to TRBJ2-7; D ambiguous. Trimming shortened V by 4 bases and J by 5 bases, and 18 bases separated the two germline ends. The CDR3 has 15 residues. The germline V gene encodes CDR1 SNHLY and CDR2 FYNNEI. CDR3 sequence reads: CASSADSLLTNEQYF. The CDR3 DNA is TGTGCCAGCAGTGCAGACTCCCTACTGACGAACGAGCAGTACTTC.